This TCR beta chain was identified in a study of post-analysis software for immune sequencing data. Findings of the study overall: The study found TRBV5-6, TRBV5-1 and TRBV20-1 among 5 or 6 TRBV segments more frequent in patients than controls.

Unique molecular identifiers tagged the TCR beta cDNA libraries. In TCRdb, the PCR reads were re-called with MiXCR into one record per CDR3 protein. The sample includes about 800,000 distinct CDR3 sequences, about 32% of them seen just once. Worth noting for this clonotype: Its antigen is unidentified.

The length of the CDR3 is 16 residues. The V gene lost 0 bases and the J gene lost 2 bases, with 12 bases spanning the gap. The V gene's germline CDR1 is SEHNR and CDR2 FQNEAQ (reference sequence). This sequence was found in a girl aged 10-17 years with multiple sclerosis. Sequenced: blood. The chain joins TRBV7-9 to TRBJ2-3; no firm D call. The CDR3 loop reads CASSLALGQNTDTQYF. CDR3 in DNA: TGTGCCAGCAGCTTAGCGCTCGGGCAGAACACAGATACGCAGTATTTT.